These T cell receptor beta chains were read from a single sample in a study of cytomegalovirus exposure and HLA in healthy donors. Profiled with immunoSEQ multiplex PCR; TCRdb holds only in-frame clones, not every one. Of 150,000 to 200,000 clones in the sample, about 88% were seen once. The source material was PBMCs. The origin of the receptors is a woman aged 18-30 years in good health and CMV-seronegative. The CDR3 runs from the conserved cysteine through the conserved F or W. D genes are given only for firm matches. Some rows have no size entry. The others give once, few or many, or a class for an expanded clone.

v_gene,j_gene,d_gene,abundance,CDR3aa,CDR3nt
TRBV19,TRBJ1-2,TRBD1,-,CATSGGTGAAYGYTF,TGTGCCACCTCTGGGGGTACAGGGGCGGCGTATGGCTACACCTTC
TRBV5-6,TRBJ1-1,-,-,CASSLVRLRRESRAFF,TGTGCCAGCAGCTTGGTTCGGCTCAGGCGAGAGTCTCGAGCTTTCTTT
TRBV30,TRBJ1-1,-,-,CAWRSGNTEAFF,TGTGCCTGGAGGAGTGGGAACACTGAAGCTTTCTTT
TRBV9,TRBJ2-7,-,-,CASSVTPFGNSYEQYF,TGTGCCAGCAGCGTAACCCCCTTCGGGAATTCCTACGAGCAGTACTTC
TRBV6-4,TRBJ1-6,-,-,CASSDRGNSPLHF,TGTGCCAGCAGTGACAGGGGTAATTCACCCCTCCACTTT
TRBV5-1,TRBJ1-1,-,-,CASSSPGLLNTEAFF,TGCGCCAGCAGCTCGCCAGGCCTTTTGAACACTGAAGCTTTCTTT
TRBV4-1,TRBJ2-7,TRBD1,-,CASSYSNRDRASEQYF,TGCGCCAGCAGCTACTCAAACCGGGACAGGGCGTCCGAGCAGTACTTC
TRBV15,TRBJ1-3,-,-,CATRIRVNHGNTIYF,TGTGCCACCAGAATCCGGGTGAATCATGGAAACACCATATATTTT
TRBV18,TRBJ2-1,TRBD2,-,CASSPSSGIYNEQFF,TGTGCCAGCTCACCGTCTAGCGGGATCTACAATGAGCAGTTCTTC
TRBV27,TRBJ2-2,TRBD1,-,CARSAPLSIDRGRIGELFF,TGTGCCCGTAGCGCCCCTCTTTCAATCGACAGGGGGCGTATCGGGGAGCTGTTTTTT
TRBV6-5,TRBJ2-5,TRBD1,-,CASTRTGPGETQYF,TGTGCCAGCACCCGGACAGGCCCCGGGGAGACCCAGTACTTC
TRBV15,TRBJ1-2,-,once,CATSRDRSLNYGYTF,TGTGCCACCAGCAGAGATCGGTCCTTAAACTATGGCTACACCTTC
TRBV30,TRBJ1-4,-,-,CAWSEGRVGEKLFF,TGTGCCTGGAGTGAGGGCAGGGTGGGAGAAAAACTGTTTTTT
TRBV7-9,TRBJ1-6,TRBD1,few,CASSSYGQGFGSPLHF,TGTGCCAGCAGCTCGTATGGACAGGGGTTTGGGTCACCCCTCCACTTT